The T cell receptor (beta chain) under discussion was sequenced for a study of blood T cells in healthy people across ages. The V gene's germline CDR1 is LGHNA and CDR2 YSLEER. The CDR3 totals 16 residues. Trimming left V 2 bases short and J 0 bases short, with 14 bases between. A J-beta primer mix and a sample-barcoded 5' primer were used in a second PCR of about 7 to 12 cycles. Unique molecular identifiers of 12 random nucleotides labeled each cDNA. Using its own MiXCR run on the 5' RACE reads, TCRdb lists one record per CDR3 protein. The table includes 1 million to 1.2 million distinct CDR3 sequences, around two fifths detected once.

The sequenced sample was blood. The receptor was derived from a man aged 18 to 29 in good health. This chain links TRBV4-3 with TRBJ2-7, with D unclear. The DNA for the CDR3 is TGCGCCAGCAGCCAAATAGTCGGCGCCATCTCCTACGAGCAGTACTTC. Amino acids: CASSQIVGAISYEQYF.